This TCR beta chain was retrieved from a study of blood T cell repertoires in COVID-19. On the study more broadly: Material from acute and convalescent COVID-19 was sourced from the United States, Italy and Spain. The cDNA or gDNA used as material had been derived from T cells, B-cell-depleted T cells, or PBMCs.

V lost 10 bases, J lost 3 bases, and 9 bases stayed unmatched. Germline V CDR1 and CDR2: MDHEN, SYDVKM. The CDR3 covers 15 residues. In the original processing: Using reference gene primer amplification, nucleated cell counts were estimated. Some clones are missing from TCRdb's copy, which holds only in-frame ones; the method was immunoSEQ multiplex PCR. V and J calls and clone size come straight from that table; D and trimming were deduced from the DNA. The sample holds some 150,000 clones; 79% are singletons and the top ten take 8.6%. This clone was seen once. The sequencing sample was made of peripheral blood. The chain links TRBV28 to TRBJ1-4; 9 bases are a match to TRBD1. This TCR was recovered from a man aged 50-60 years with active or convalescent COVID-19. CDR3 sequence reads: CATRDREGSNEKLFF. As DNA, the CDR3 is TGTGCCACCAGGGACAGGGAAGGTTCTAATGAAAAACTGTTTTTT. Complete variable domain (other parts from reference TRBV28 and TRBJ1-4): DVKVTQSSRYLVKRTGEKVFLECVQDMDHENMFWYRQDPGLGLRLIYFSYDVKMKEKGDIPEGYSVSREKKERFSLILESASTNQTSMYLCATRDREGSNEKLFFGSGTQLSVL.